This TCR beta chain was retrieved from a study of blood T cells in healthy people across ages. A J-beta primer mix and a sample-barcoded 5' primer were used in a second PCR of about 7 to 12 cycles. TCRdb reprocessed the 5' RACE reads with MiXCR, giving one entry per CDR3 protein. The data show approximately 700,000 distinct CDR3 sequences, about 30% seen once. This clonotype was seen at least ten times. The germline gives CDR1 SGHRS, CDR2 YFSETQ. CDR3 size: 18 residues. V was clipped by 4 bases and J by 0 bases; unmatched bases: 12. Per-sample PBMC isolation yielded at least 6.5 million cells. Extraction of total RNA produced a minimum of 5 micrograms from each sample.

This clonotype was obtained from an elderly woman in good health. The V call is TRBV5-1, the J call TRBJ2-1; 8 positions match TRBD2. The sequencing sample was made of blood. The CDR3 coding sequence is TGCGCCAGCAGCCCGTCGGGCGGGGGGATTAGCTCCTACAATGAGCAGTTCTTC. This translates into CASSPSGGGISSYNEQFF.